These 10 T cell receptor beta chains came from one sample sequenced in a study of T cell responses to AZD1222 COVID-19 vaccine. Assay used: immunoSEQ multiplex PCR; TCRdb lists only in-frame clones, some missing. The table records 85,000 to 100,000 clones, roughly nine tenths of them present only once. The sequencing here drew on peripheral blood, taken 28 days after the second AZD1222 dose. Receptors originate from an adult who received the AZD1222 COVID-19 vaccine.

The chain recombines TRBV6-6 with TRBJ2-3; perhaps TRBD1 as D (5 bases). Germline CDR1 and CDR2: MNHNY and SVGAGI (reference sequence). The CDR3 runs 14 residues. V was trimmed by 2 bases and J by 3 bases, leaving 9 bases between them. In DNA form, the CDR3 reads TGTGCCAGCAGTTACAGGGGCGGAACAGATACGCAGTATTTT. Translated: CASSYRGGTDTQYF.

The gene calls are TRBV5-6 and TRBJ2-7; possibly TRBD1 for D (5 bases). This CDR3 is 15 amino acids long. V was trimmed by 4 bases and J by 0 bases, leaving 14 bases between them. Germline values: CDR1 SGHDT, CDR2 YYEEEE. The CDR3 protein is CASSPGGQGSYEQYF. DNA for the CDR3: TGTGCCAGCAGCCCTGGTGGTCAGGGCTCCTACGAGCAGTACTTC.

V is TRBV28 and J is TRBJ1-2; perhaps TRBD1 as D (5 bases). The germline gives CDR1 MDHEN, CDR2 SYDVKM. The V end lost 7 bases, the J end lost 8 bases, and 11 bases lay between the germline ends. This CDR3 region has 11 residues. The CDR3 DNA is TGTGCCAGCATTGGGGGTAGGGGCTACACCTTC. This codes for CASIGGRGYTF.

A word on this clone: A read error may produce the germline difference seen at one junction end. As DNA, the CDR3 is TGTGCTAGCAGCTTAGCCCATGGGACAGACTACAATGAGCAGTTCTTC. Translating gives CASSLAHGTDYNEQFF. V usage is TRBV7-7 and J usage is TRBJ2-1; the match to TRBD1 covers 7 bases. This CDR3 comprises 16 residues. The germline CDR1 and CDR2 sequences are SSHAT and FNYEAQ (reference sequence). Filled out from reference TRBV7-7 and TRBJ2-1, the complete variable domain reads GAGVSQSPRYKVTKRGQDVTLRCDPISSHATLYWYQQALGQGPEFLTYFNYEAQPDKSGLPSDRFSAERPEGSISTLTIQRTEQRDSAMYRCASSLAHGTDYNEQFFGPGTRLTVL.

V usage is TRBV29-1 and J usage is TRBJ1-2; weak D call: TRBD1 (5 bases). The CDR3 length is 14 residues. Deletions cut 2 bases from V and 2 bases from J, with 12 bases between. Germline CDR1 is SQVTM and CDR2 is ANQGSEA. CDR3 in DNA: TGCAGCGTTGAAACACGGACAAAGAACTATGGCTACACCTTC. Translation gives CSVETRTKNYGYTF.

V and J are TRBV5-1 and TRBJ1-2; D remains unclear. V gave up 0 bases and J gave up 4 bases, with 13 bases separating them. Germline CDR1 and CDR2: SGHRS and YFSETQ. The CDR3 sequence is 15 residues long. The CDR3 region is CASSLEPSVSYGYTF. CDR3 coding DNA: TGCGCCAGCAGCTTGGAGCCATCGGTGTCCTATGGCTACACCTTC.

The chain joins TRBV28 to TRBJ1-3; 8 positions match TRBD1. Looked up from germline, CDR1 is MDHEN and CDR2 is SYDVKM. CDR3 size: 14 residues. J gave up 4 bases and V 10 bases, and 9 bases lay outside the gene matches. CDR3 amino acids: CANQDRVRGNTIYF. CDR3 sequence (DNA): TGTGCCAATCAGGACAGGGTACGGGGAAACACCATATATTTT.

This chain connects TRBV29-1 to TRBJ2-3; 9 bases match TRBD2. The V segment lost 8 bases and the J segment 1 base; nucleotides outside the gene matches: 4. Germline CDR1 reads SQVTM; CDR2 reads ANQGSEA. The length of the CDR3 is 13 residues. CDR3 region: CSFRTSGTDTQYF. The CDR3 bases are TGCAGCTTCCGGACTAGCGGCACAGATACGCAGTATTTT.

V usage is TRBV4-1 and J usage is TRBJ1-2, with a weak D call TRBD1 (6 bases). The V and J ends lost 1 base and 5 bases respectively, with 17 bases between them. The V gene's germline CDR1 is MGHRA and CDR2 YSYEKL. CDR3 size: 16 residues. This chain's CDR3 is CASSQGYQDSLYGYTF. CDR3 bases: TGCGCCAGCAGCCAAGGGTACCAGGACAGTCTGTATGGCTACACCTTC.

The chain links TRBV28 to TRBJ1-2; 10 bases map to TRBD1. The germline gives CDR1 MDHEN, CDR2 SYDVKM. The CDR3 is 16 amino acids. The trim removed 2 bases at V and 5 bases at J, leaving 8 bases unmatched. The CDR3 here is CASSLATLGQGYGYTF. CDR3 DNA sequence: TGTGCCAGCAGTTTAGCTACTCTGGGACAGGGGTATGGCTACACCTTC.